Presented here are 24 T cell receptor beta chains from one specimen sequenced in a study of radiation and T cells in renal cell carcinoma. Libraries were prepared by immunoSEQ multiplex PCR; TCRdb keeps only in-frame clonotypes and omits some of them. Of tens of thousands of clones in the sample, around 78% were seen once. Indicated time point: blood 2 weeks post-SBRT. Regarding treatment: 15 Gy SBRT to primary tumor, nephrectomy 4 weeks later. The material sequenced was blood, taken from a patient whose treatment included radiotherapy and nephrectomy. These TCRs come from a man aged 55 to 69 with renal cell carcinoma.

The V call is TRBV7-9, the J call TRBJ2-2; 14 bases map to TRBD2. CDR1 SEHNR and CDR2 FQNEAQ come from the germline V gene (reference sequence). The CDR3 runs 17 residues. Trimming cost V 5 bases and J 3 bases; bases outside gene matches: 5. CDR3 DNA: TGTGCCAGCAGCGCTAGACTAGCGGGAGGGTACACCGGGGAGCTGTTTTTT. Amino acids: CASSARLAGGYTGELFF.

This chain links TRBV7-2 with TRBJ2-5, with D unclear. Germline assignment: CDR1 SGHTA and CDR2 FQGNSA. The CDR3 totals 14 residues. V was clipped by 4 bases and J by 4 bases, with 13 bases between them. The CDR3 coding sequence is TGTGCCAGCAGCTCGGGCCATCTCCGAGAGACCCAGTACTTC. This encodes CASSSGHLRETQYF.

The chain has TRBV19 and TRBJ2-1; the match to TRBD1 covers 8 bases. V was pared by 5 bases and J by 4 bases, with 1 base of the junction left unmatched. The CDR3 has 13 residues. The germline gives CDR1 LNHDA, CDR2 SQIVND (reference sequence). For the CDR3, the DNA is TGTGCCAGTAGTTACAGGGGGTACAATGAGCAGTTCTTC. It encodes CASSYRGYNEQFF.

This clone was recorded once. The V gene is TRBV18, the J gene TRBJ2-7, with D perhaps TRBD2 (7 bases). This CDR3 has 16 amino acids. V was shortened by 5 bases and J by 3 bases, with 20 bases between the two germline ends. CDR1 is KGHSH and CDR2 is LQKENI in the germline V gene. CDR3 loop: CASSVHRGGASYEQYF. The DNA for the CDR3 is TGTGCCAGCTCAGTTCACCGTGGGGGGGCTAGCTACGAGCAGTACTTC.

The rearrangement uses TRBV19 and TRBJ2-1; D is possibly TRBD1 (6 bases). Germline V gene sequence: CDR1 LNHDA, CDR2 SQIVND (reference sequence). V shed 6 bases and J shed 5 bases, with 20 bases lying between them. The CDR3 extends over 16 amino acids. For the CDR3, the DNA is TGTGCCAGTAGGCACTACAGGGATGAAGTTGACAATGAGCAGTTCTTC. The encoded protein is CASRHYRDEVDNEQFF.

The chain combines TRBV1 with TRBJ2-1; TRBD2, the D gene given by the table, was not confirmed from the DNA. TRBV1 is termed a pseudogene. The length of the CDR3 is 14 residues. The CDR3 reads CTSSQVRDYNEQFF. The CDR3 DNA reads TGCACCAGCAGCCAGGTACGGGACTACAATGAGCAGTTCTTC.

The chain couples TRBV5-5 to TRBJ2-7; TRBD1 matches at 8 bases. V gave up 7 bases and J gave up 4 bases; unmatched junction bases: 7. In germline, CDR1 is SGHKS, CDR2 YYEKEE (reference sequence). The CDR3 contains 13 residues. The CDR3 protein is CASSVTGDYEQYV. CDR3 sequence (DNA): TGTGCCAGCTCTGTGACAGGGGATTACGAGCAGTACGTC.

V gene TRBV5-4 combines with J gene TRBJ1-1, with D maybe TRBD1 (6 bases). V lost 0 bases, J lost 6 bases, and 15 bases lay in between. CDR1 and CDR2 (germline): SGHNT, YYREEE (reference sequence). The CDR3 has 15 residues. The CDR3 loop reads CASSLDPGVMSEAFF. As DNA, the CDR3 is TGTGCCAGCAGCTTGGATCCAGGGGTTATGTCTGAAGCTTTCTTT.

The CDR3 DNA follows: TGTGCCAGTAGTGCCGTAGCGGGAGAGCCCTCTGGGGCCAACGTCCTGACTTTC. Translated, it gives CASSAVAGEPSGANVLTF. The chain has TRBV19 and TRBJ2-6, with 9 bases that match TRBD2. The trim removed 5 bases at V and 0 bases at J, leaving 8 bases unmatched. The CDR3 extends over 18 amino acids. CDR1 LNHDA and CDR2 SQIVND come from the germline V gene (reference sequence).

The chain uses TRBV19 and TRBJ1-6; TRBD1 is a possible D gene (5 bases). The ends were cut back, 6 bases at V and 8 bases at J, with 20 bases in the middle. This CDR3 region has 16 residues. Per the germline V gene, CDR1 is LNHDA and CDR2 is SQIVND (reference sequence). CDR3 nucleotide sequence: TGTGCCAGTAGACTATCCTCCGGGGCAGGTGATTCACCCCTCCACTTT. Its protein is CASRLSSGAGDSPLHF.

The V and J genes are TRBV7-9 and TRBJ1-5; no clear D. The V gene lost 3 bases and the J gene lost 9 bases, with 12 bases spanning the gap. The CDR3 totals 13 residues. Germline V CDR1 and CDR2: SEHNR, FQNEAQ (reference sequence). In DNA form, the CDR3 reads TGTGCCAGCAGCTTCGGGTCTAAGGGGCCCCAGCATTTT. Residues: CASSFGSKGPQHF.

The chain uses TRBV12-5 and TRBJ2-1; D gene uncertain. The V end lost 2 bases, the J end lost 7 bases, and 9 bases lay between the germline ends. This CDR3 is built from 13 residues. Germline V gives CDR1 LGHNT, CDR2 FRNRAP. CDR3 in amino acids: CASGLFLSNEQFF. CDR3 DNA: TGTGCTAGTGGTTTGTTTCTGTCAAATGAGCAGTTCTTC.

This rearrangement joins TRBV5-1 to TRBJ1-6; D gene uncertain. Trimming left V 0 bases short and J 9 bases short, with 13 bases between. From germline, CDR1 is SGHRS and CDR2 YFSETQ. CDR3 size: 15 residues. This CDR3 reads CASSLDVVTVSPLHF. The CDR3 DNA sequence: TGCGCCAGCAGCTTGGATGTGGTTACGGTTTCACCCCTCCACTTT.

This chain's CDR3 is CASSLRGSLAGNTIYF. The CDR3, as DNA: TGTGCCAGCAGTTTACGGGGAAGTTTAGCGGGAAACACCATATATTTT. The rearrangement uses TRBV27 and TRBJ1-3; no clear D. CDR3 length equals 16 residues. The V gene lost 2 bases and the J gene lost 4 bases, with 15 bases spanning the gap. CDR1 and CDR2 (germline): MNHEY, SMNVEV (reference sequence).

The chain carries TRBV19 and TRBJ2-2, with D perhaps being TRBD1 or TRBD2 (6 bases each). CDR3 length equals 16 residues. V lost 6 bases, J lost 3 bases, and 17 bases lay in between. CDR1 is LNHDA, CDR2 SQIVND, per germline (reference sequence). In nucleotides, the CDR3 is TGTGCCAGTAGCGCCCGGGGGCTACCTTACACCGGGGAGCTGTTTTTT. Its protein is CASSARGLPYTGELFF. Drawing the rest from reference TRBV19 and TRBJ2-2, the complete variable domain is DGGITQSPKYLFRKEGQNVTLSCEQNLNHDAMYWYRQDPGQGLRLIYYSQIVNDFQKGDIAEGYSVSREKKESFPLTVTSAQKNPTAFYLCASSARGLPYTGELFFGEGSRLTVL.

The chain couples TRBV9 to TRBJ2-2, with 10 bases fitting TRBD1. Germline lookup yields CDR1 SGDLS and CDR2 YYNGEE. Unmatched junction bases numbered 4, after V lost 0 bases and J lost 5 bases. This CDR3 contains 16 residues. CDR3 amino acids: CASSVGQGASTGELFF. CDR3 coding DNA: TGTGCCAGCAGCGTAGGACAGGGGGCTTCGACCGGGGAGCTGTTTTTT.

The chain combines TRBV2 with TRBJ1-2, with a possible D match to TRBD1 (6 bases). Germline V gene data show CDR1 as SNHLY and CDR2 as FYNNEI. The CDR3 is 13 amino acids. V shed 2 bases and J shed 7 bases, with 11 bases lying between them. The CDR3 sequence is CASSESGGAGYTF. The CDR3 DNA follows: TGTGCCAGCAGTGAATCCGGGGGCGCTGGCTACACCTTC.

The CDR3 DNA is TGTGCCAGCAGCAAACACGTCTCCTACGAGCAGTACTTC. Its protein is CASSKHVSYEQYF. This chain uses TRBV21-1 with TRBJ2-7. TRBV21-1 constitutes a pseudogene. The CDR3 is 13 amino acids.

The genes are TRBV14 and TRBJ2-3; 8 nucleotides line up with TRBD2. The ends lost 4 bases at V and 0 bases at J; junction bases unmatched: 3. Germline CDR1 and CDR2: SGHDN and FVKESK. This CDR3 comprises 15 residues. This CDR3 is CASSLLAASTDTQYF. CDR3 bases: TGTGCCAGCAGCCTACTAGCGGCTAGCACAGATACGCAGTATTTT.

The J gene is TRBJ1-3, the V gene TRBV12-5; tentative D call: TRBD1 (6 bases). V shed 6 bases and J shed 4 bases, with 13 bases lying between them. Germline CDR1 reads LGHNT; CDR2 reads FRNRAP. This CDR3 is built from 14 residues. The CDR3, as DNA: TGTGCTAGTGGCCGGGGGCTTGGAGGAAACACCATATATTTT. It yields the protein CASGRGLGGNTIYF.

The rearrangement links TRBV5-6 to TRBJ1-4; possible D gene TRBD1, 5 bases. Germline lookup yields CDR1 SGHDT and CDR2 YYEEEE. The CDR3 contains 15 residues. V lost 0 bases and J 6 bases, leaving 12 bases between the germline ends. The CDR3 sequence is CASSLGYGTDEKLFF. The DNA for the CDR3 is TGTGCCAGCAGCTTGGGTTACGGGACTGATGAAAAACTGTTTTTT.

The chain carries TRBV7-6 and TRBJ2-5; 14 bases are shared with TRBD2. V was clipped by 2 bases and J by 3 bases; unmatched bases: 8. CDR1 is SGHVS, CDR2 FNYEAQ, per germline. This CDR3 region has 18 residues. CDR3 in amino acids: CASSLYGLAGGREETQYF. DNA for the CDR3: TGTGCCAGCAGCTTATACGGACTAGCGGGAGGAAGAGAAGAGACCCAGTACTTC.

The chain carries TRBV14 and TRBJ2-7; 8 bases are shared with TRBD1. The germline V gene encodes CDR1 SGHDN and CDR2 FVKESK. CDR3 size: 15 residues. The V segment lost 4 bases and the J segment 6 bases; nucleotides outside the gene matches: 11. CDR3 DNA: TGTGCCAGCAGCCCTAATAAACGCGACAGGGGCGAGCAGTACGTC. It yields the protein CASSPNKRDRGEQYV.

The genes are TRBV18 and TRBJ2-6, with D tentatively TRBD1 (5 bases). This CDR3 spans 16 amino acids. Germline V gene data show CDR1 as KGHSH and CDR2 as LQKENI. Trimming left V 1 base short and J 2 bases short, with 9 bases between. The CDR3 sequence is CASSPLDSTGANVLTF. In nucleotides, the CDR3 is TGTGCCAGCTCACCACTAGACAGTACTGGGGCCAACGTCCTGACTTTC.